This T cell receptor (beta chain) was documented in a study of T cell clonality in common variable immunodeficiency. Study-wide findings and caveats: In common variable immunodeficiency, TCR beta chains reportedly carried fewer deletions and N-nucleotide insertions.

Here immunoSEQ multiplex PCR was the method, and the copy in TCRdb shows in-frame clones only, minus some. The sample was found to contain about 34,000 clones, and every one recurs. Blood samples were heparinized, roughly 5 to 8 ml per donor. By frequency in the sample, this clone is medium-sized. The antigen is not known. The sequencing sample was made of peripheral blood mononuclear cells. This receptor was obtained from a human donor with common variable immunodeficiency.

Incomplete CDR3 DNA: TGTGCCAGCAGCTTACGTTGGCGGGCGCAAGAGACC. As protein: CASSLRWRAQET. The CDR3 in full is CASSLRWRAQETQYF. V usage is TRBV7-9 and J usage is TRBJ2-5, with a weak D call TRBD2 (5 bases). The sequence runs out 3 residues before the end of the CDR3; the remainder is reconstructed from the germline J gene. The germline CDR1 and CDR2 sequences are SEHNR and FQNEAQ (reference sequence). The ends were cut back, 2 bases at V and 2 bases at J, with 12 bases in the middle. The CDR3 contains 15 residues.